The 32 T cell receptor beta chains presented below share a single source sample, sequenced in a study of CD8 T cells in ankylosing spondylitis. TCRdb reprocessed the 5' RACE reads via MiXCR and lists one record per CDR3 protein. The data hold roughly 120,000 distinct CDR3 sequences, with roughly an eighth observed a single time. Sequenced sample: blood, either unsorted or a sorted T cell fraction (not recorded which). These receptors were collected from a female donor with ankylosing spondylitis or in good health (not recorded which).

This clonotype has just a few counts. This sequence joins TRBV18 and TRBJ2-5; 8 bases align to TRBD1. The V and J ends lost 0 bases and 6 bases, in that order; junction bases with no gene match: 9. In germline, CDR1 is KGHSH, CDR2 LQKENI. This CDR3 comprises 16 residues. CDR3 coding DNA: TGTGCCAGCTCACCACCGGGCGGACAGGGTAGAAAGACCCAGTACTTC. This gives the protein CASSPPGGQGRKTQYF. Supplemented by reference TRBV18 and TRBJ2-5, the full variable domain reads NAGVMQNPRHLVRRRGQEARLRCSPMKGHSHVYWYRQLPEEGLKFMVYLQKENIIDESGMPKERFSAEFPKEGPSILRIQQVVRGDSAAYFCASSPPGGQGRKTQYFGPGTRLLVL.

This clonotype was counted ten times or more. CDR3 in amino acids: CASSPNTGELFF. Here the CDR3 DNA reads TGTGCCAGCAGCCCCAACACCGGGGAGCTGTTTTTT. This chain links TRBV5-5 with TRBJ2-2; D ambiguous. The CDR3 covers 12 residues. Germline values: CDR1 SGHKS, CDR2 YYEKEE (reference sequence). V lost 4 bases, J lost 2 bases, and 3 bases lay in between.

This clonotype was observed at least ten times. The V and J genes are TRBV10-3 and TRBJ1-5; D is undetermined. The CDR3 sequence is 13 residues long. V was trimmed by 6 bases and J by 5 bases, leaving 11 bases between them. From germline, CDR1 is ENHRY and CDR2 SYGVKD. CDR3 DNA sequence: TGTGCCATCAGAGGGAGTGGGGATCAGCCCCAGCATTTT. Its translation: CAIRGSGDQPQHF.

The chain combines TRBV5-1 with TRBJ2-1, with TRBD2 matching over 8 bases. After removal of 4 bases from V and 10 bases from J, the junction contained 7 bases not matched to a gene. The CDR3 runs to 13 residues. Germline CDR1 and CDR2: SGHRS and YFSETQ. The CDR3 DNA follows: TGCGCCAGCAGCGGGGACCGGGGGGGGGAGCAGTTCTTC. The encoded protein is CASSGDRGGEQFF.

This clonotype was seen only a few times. As DNA, the CDR3 is TGCAGTGCTACCCGTGGGACTAGCGGTCAATACGAGCAGTACTTC. Residues: CSATRGTSGQYEQYF. The chain joins TRBV20-1 to TRBJ2-7, with TRBD2 matching over 11 bases. Germline CDR1 is DFQATT and CDR2 is SNEGSKA (reference sequence). The CDR3 is 15 residues long. Unmatched junction bases numbered 9, after V lost 4 bases and J lost 4 bases.

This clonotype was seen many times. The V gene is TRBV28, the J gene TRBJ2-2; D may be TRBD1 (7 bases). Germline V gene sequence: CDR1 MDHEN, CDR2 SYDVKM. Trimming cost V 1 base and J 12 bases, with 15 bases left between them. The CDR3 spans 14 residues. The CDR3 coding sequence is TGTGCCAGCAGTTTATCAGGGGGGCAGGCGAAGCTGTTTTTT. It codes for CASSLSGGQAKLFF.

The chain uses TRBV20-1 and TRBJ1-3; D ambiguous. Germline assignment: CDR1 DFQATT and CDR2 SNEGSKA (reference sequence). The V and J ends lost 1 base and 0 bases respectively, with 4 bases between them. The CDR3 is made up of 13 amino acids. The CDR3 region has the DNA TGCAGTGCTAGAGTGGACTCTGGAAACACCATATATTTT. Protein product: CSARVDSGNTIYF.

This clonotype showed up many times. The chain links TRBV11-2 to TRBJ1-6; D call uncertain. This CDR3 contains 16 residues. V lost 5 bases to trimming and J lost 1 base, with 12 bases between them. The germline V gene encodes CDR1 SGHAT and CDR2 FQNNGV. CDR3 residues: CASSHGPSSYNSPLHF. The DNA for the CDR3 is TGTGCCAGCAGCCATGGACCATCGTCCTATAATTCACCCCTCCACTTT.

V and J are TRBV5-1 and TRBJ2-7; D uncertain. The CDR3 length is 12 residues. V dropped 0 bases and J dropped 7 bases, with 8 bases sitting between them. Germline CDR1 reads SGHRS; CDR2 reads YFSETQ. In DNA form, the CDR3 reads TGCGCCAGCAGCTTGGATATCGGAGAGCAGTACTTC. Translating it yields CASSLDIGEQYF.

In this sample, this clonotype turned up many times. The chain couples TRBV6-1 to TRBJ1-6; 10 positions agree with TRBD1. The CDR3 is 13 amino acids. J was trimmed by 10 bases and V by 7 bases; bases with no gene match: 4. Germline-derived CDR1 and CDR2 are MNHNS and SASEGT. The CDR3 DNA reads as TGTGCCAGCACGGGGACAGGGGAATCACCCCTCCACTTT. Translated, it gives CASTGTGESPLHF.

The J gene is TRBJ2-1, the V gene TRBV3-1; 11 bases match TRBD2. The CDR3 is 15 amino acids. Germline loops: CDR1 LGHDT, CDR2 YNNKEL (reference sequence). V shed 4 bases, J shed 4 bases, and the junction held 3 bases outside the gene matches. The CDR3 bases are TGTGCCAGCAGCCGAGGGACTAGCGGTTACAATGAGCAGTTCTTC. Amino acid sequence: CASSRGTSGYNEQFF.

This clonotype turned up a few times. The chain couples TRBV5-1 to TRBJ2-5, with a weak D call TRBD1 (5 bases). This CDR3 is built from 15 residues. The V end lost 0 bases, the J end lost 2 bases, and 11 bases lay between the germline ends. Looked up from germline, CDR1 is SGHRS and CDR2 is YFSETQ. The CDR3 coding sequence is TGCGCCAGCAGCTTGGAGCTGGGGCCTCAAGAGACCCAGTACTTC. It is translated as CASSLELGPQETQYF.

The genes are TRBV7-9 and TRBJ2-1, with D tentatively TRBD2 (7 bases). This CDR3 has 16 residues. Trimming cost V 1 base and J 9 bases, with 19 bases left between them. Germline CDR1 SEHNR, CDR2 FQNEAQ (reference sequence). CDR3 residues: CASSLVGGGPAAEQFF. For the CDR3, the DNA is TGTGCCAGCAGCTTAGTTGGGGGGGGGCCCGCAGCTGAGCAGTTCTTC.

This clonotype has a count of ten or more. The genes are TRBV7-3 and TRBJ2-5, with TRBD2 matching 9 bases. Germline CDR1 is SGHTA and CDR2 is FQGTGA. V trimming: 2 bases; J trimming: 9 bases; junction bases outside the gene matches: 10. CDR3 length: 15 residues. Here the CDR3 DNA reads TGTGCCAGCAGCTTATCAGCGGGGGGCGACGTGCCCCAGTACTTC. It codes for CASSLSAGGDVPQYF.

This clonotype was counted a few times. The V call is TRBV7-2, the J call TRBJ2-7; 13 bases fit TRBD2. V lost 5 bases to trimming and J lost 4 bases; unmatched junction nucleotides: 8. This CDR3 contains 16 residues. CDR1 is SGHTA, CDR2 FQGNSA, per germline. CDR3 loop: CASSRELAGGPYEQYF. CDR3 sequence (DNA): TGTGCCAGCAGCCGAGAACTAGCGGGAGGGCCTTACGAGCAGTACTTC.

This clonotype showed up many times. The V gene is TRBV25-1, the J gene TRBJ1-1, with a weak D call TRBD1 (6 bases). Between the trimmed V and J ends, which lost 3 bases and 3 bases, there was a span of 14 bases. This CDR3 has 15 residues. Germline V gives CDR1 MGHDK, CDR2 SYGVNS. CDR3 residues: CASSDPGEGDTEAFF. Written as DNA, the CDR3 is TGTGCCAGCAGTGATCCTGGGGAGGGGGACACTGAAGCTTTCTTT.

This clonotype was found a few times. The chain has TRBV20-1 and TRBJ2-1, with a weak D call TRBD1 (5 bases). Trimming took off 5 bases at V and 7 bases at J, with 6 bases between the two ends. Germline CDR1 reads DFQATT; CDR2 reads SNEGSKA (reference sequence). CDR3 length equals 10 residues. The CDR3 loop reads CSAGQNEQFF. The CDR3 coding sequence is TGCAGTGCTGGACAAAATGAGCAGTTCTTC.

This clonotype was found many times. The DNA for the CDR3 is TGTGCCAGCAGTCAGGACAGGGCAGGAACAGATACGCAGTATTTT. Translating it yields CASSQDRAGTDTQYF. The rearrangement links TRBV12-3 or TRBV12-4 to TRBJ2-3; TRBD1 matches 8 bases. The CDR3 extends over 15 amino acids. The junction had 7 bases not matched to a gene; V was cut back by 5 bases and J by 3 bases.

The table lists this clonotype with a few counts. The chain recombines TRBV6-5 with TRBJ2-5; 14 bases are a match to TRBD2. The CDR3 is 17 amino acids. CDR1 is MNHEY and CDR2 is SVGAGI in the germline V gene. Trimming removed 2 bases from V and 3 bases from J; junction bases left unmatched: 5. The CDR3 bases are TGTGCCAGCAGTTACGGGGGGACTAGCGGGAGAGAAGAGACCCAGTACTTC. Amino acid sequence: CASSYGGTSGREETQYF.

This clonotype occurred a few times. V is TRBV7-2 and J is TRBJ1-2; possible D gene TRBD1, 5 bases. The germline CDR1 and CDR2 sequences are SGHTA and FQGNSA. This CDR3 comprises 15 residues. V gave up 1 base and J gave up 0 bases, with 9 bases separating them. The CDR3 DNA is TGTGCCAGCAGCTTAGATCAGGGAGCTAACTATGGCTACACCTTC. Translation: CASSLDQGANYGYTF.

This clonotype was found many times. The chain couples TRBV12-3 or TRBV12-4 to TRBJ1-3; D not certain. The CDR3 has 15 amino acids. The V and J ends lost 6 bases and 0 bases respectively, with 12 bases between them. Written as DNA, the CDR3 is TGTGCCAGCAGCCTGGACGGACGCTCTGGAAACACCATATATTTT. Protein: CASSLDGRSGNTIYF.

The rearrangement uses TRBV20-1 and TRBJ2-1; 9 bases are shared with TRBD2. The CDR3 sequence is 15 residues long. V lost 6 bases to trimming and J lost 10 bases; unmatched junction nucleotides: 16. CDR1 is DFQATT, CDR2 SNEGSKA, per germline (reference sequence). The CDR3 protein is CSANIAGAGVGEQFF. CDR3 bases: TGCAGTGCAAATATAGCGGGAGCGGGGGTTGGCGAGCAGTTCTTC.

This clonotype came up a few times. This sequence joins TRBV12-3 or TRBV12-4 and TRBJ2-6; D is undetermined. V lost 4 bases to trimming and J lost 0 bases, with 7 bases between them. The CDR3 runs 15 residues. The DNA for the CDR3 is TGTGCCAGCAGTTCCTTCTCCTCTGGGGCCAACGTCCTGACTTTC. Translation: CASSSFSSGANVLTF.

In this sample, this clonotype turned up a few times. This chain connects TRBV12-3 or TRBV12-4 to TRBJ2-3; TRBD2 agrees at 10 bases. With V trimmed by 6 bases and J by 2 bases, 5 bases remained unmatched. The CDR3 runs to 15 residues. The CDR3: CASSPAGGLTDTQYF. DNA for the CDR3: TGTGCCAGCAGCCCAGCGGGGGGGCTCACAGATACGCAGTATTTT.

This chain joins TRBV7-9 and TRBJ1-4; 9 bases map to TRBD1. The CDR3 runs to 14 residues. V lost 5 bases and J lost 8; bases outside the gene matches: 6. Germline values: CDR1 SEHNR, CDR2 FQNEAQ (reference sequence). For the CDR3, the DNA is TGTGCCAGCAGCCCAGGACAGGGGAAGGAAAAACTGTTTTTT. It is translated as CASSPGQGKEKLFF.

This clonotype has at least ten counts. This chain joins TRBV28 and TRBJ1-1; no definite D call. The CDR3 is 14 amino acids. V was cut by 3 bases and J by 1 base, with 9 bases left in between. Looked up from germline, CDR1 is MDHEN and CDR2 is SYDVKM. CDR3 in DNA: TGTGCCAGCAGTTTTACTACCGGGAACACTGAAGCTTTCTTT. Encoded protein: CASSFTTGNTEAFF.

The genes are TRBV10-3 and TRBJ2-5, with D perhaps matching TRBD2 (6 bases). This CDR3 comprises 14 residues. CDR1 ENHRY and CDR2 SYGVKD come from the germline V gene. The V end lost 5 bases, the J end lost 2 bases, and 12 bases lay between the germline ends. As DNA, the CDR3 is TGTGCCATCAGTCGAGGGACTGCTCAAGAGACCCAGTACTTC. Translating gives CAISRGTAQETQYF.

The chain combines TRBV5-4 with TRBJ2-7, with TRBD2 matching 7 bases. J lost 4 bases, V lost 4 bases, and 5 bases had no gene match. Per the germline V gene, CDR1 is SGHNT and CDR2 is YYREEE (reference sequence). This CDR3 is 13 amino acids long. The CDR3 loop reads CASSRDYIYEQYF. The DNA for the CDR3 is TGTGCCAGCAGCCGGGACTATATTTACGAGCAGTACTTC.

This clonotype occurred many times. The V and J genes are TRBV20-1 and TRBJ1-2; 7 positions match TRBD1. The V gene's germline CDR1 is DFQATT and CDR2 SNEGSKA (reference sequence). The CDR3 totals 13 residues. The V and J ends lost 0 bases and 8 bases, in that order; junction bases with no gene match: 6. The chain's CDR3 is CSAREQGPLGYTF. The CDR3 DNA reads TGCAGTGCTAGAGAACAGGGGCCTCTAGGCTACACCTTC.

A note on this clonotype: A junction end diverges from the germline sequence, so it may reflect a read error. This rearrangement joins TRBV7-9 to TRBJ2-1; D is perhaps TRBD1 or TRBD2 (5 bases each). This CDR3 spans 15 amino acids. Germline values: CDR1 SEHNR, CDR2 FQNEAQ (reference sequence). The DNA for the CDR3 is TGTGCCAGCAGCTCCAGGGACGCAAAGAACAATCAGCAGTTCTTC. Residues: CASSSRDAKNNQQFF.

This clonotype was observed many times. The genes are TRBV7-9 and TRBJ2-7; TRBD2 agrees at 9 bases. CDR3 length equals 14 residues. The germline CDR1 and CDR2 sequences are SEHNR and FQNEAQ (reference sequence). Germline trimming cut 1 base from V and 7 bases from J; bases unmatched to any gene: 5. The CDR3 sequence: CASSLGLAAEEQYF. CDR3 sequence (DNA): TGTGCCAGCAGCTTAGGACTAGCGGCGGAAGAGCAGTACTTC.

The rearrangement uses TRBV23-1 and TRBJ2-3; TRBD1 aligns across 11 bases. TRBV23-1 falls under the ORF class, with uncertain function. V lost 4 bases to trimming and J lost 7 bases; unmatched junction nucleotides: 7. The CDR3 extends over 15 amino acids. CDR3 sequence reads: CASSLRTGGANTQYF. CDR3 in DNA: TGCGCCAGCAGTCTCCGGACAGGGGGCGCGAATACGCAGTATTTT.